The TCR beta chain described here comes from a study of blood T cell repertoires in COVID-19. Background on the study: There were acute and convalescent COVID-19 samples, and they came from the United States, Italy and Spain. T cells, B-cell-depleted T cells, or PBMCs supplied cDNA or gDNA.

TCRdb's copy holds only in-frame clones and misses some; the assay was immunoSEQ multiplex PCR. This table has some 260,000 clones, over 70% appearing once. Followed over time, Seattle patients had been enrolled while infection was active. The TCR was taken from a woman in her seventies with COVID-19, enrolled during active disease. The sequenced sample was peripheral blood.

The CDR3 spells CASSLVQGENEKLFF. The CDR3 region has the DNA TGCGCCAGCAGCTTGGTACAGGGCGAAAATGAAAAACTGTTTTTT. The V and J genes are TRBV5-1 and TRBJ1-4; TRBD1 is a possible D gene (6 bases). The germline gives CDR1 SGHRS, CDR2 YFSETQ. With 0 bases removed from V and 5 bases from J, the gap between germline ends came to 11 bases. This CDR3 contains 15 residues.